The rows below give T cell receptor beta chains drawn from one sample of a study of T cell repertoires in cytomegalovirus infection. Via MiXCR, TCRdb re-called the reads, giving one row per CDR3 protein. The repertoire includes 800,000 to 950,000 distinct CDR3 sequences, about 33% of them detected once, and roughly 12% sits in the top ten. Their antigens remain unidentified. Sequencing used cultured CD8+ T cells from PBMCs, obtained from culture after CMV antigen stimulation. These receptors were collected from a human donor in good health (CMV status not recorded). Some clones in this sample may be carry-over from other donors' samples. CDR3s include the opening cysteine and the closing phenylalanine or tryptophan. D genes are given only for firm matches. Clone size is stated in some rows and not others, as once, few, many or a class when expanded.

>few|TRBV12-3/TRBV12-4|TRBJ2-5|-
TGTGCCAGCAGTTTAGAAGGTCCTCTTGGGACCCAGTACTTC
CASSLEGPLGTQYF
>-|TRBV7-2|TRBJ1-5|TRBD1
TGTGCCAGCAGCGAGGGACAGAGACATTATAGCAATCAGCCCCAGCATTTT
CASSEGQRHYSNQPQHF
>few|TRBV7-9|TRBJ2-5|-
TGTGCCAGCAGTCAAGGATGGGCACAGCGGAGCCAAGAGACCCAGTACTTC
CASSQGWAQRSQETQYF
>few|TRBV11-3|TRBJ2-2|-
TGTGCCAGCAGCTCCAAGAGGGACTCCGACACCGGGGAGCTGTTTTTT
CASSSKRDSDTGELFF
>-|TRBV11-3|TRBJ2-1|TRBD1
TGTGCCAGCAGCCCCAGGGGACAGGGGGCAGATGAGCAGTTCTTC
CASSPRGQGADEQFF
>-|TRBV12-3/TRBV12-4|TRBJ1-5|-
TGTGCCAGCAGTTTCGGGACGGGCGATCAGCCCCAGCATTTT
CASSFGTGDQPQHF
>-|TRBV6-2/TRBV6-3|TRBJ2-1|TRBD2
TGTGCCAGCAGTTACACCTTGGAGCGGGGGGGGGACAATGAGCAGTTCTTC
CASSYTLERGGDNEQFF
>-|TRBV27|TRBJ1-4|TRBD1
TGTGCCAGCAGTTTATCGACAGGGGATTTAACAACTAATGAAAAACTGTTTTTT
CASSLSTGDLTTNEKLFF
>-|TRBV12-3/TRBV12-4|TRBJ2-3|TRBD2
TGTGCCAGCAGTTCAAGACTAGCGGGCCCCGGAGATACGCAGTATTTT
CASSSRLAGPGDTQYF
>-|TRBV14|TRBJ1-2|TRBD1
TGTGCCAGCAGCCATTTGGACAGGCTGCACTATGGCTACACTTTC
CASSHLDRLHYGYTF
>few|TRBV6-5|TRBJ1-1|TRBD1
TGTGCCAGCAGTTACCGGGACAGGGTTACTGAAGCTTTCTTT
CASSYRDRVTEAFF
>many|TRBV7-9|TRBJ2-5|-
TGTGCCAGCAGCTCGAACCCGGGGGTCCTGGGGACCCAGTACTTC
CASSSNPGVLGTQYF
>-|TRBV6-1|TRBJ2-1|-
TGTGCCAGCAGTAACGACCACAATGAGCAGTTCTTC
CASSNDHNEQFF
>-|TRBV19|TRBJ2-3|-
TGTGCCAGTAGGGTTGCGGGGCTCAGCACAGATACGCAGTATTTT
CASRVAGLSTDTQYF
>few|TRBV4-1|TRBJ1-1|-
TGCGCCAGCAGCCAAGCCGCCCCGGGGGGCACTGAAGCTTTCTTT
CASSQAAPGGTEAFF
>once|TRBV14|TRBJ2-3|-
TGTGCCAGCAGCCAAGTATGGGGAGCAGGGATGGGCGCAGATACGCAGTATTTT
CASSQVWGAGMGADTQYF
>few|TRBV27|TRBJ1-2|-
TGTGCCAGCACCGATGGGGAAGGCTATGGCTACACCTTC
CASTDGEGYGYTF
>-|TRBV19|TRBJ1-5|TRBD1
TGTGCCAGTAGACACAGGGGGGATGGCAATCAGCCCCAGCATTTT
CASRHRGDGNQPQHF
>-|TRBV9|TRBJ1-1|-
TGTGTCAGCAGCGTAGAAAGAGGAAGTGAAGCTTTCTTT
CVSSVERGSEAFF
>-|TRBV29-1|TRBJ2-2|-
TGCAGCGTTCTTGACACCGGGGAGCTGTTTTTT
CSVLDTGELFF
>-|TRBV6-5|TRBJ1-2|TRBD1
TGTGCCAGCAGTTACTCGGGACAGGTCCCCTATGGCTACACCTTC
CASSYSGQVPYGYTF
>-|TRBV25-1|TRBJ1-4|-
TGTGCCAGCAGTGAATTGGAAAGTTCTAATGAAAAACTGTTTTTT
CASSELESSNEKLFF
>once|TRBV13|TRBJ1-2|-
TGTGTCAGCAGCTCAGCCGGGACATATGGCTACACCTTC
CVSSSAGTYGYTF
>-|TRBV7-9|TRBJ1-1|TRBD1
TGTGTCAGCAGCCTATGGGACAGGGGGGGGACTGAAGCTTTCTTT
CVSSLWDRGGTEAFF
>-|TRBV7-2|TRBJ1-1|TRBD1
TGTGCCAGCAGCCCTACCTTTTGGGACAGGGGCGGGGTGAACACTGAAGCTTTCTTT
CASSPTFWDRGGVNTEAFF
>-|TRBV12-3/TRBV12-4|TRBJ2-1|TRBD1
TGTGCCAGCAGTTTTAACCTCTGGACCAACGAGGACAGGGCTAATGAGCAGTTCTTC
CASSFNLWTNEDRANEQFF
>-|TRBV19|TRBJ2-1|-
TGTGCCAGTAGTATGGGGTCCAGCAATGAGCAGTTCTTC
CASSMGSSNEQFF
>-|TRBV27|TRBJ1-5|-
TGTGCCAGCGGATATTCAGGGGCCCAGCCCCAGCATTTT
CASGYSGAQPQHF
>-|TRBV4-1|TRBJ2-1|-
TGCGCCAGCAGCCGGACGCCTGACGGGCCCTACAATGAGCAGTTCTTC
CASSRTPDGPYNEQFF
>-|TRBV7-9|TRBJ1-1|-
TGTGCCAGCAGCTTAATAGGAGGGGTCCGAACTGAAGCTTTCTTT
CASSLIGGVRTEAFF
>-|TRBV27|TRBJ2-3|TRBD2
TGTGCCAGCAGTTTGGGGCCCCTTCTAGCGGGGGGCACAGATACGCAGTATTTT
CASSLGPLLAGGTDTQYF
>-|TRBV7-8|TRBJ1-1|-
TGTGCCAGCAGCTCCCTCACAACCGGGCAGGAATCGTTGGAAGCTTTCTTT
CASSSLTTGQESLEAFF
>-|TRBV9|TRBJ1-1|TRBD1
TGTGCCAGCAGCCAACCCCCGGGACAGATATACGAAGCTTTCTTT
CASSQPPGQIYEAFF
>few|TRBV4-1|TRBJ2-5|TRBD2
TGCGCCAGCAGCGGGACGCCTAGCGGGGGCCAGGGAGAGACCCAGTACTTC
CASSGTPSGGQGETQYF
>few|TRBV7-9|TRBJ1-1|-
TGTGCCAGCAGCCCCCGCTCGCAGACTGAAGCTTTCTTT
CASSPRSQTEAFF
>few|TRBV27|TRBJ1-1|TRBD1
TGTGCCAGCGGACAGGGCCTAATGAACACTGAAGCTTTCTTT
CASGQGLMNTEAFF
>few|TRBV29-1|TRBJ2-3|TRBD2
TGCAGCGTTGTAGCGGGGTATAGCACAGATACGCAGTATTTT
CSVVAGYSTDTQYF
>few|TRBV19|TRBJ1-5|TRBD1
TGTGCCAGTAGTATAAGACAGGGGAGCGATCAGCCCCAGCATTTT
CASSIRQGSDQPQHF
>-|TRBV29-1|TRBJ2-5|-
TGCAGCGTTTATGGCAGCCCGCTTCAAGAGACCCAGTACTTC
CSVYGSPLQETQYF